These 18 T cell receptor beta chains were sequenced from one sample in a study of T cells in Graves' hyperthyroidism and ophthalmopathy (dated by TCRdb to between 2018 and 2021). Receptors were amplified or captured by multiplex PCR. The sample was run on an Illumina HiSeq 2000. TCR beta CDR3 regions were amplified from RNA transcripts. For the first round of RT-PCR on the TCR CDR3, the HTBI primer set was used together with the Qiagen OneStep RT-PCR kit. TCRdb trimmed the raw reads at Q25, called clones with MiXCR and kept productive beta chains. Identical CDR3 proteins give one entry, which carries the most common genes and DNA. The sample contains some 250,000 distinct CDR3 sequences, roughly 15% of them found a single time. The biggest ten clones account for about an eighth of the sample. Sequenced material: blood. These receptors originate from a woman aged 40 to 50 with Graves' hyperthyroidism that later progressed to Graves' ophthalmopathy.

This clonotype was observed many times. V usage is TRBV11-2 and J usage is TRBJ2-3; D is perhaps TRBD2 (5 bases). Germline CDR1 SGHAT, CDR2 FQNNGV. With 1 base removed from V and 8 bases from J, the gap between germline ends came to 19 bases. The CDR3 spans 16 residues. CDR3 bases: TGTGCCAGCAGCTTAGCCGGTAGCGAGGGCCTAGGTACGCAGTATTTT. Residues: CASSLAGSEGLGTQYF. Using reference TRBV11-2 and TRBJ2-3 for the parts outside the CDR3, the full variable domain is EAGVAQSPRYKIIEKRQSVAFWCNPISGHATLYWYQQILGQGPKLLIQFQNNGVVDDSQLPKDRFSAERLKGVDSTLKIQPAKLEDSAVYLCASSLAGSEGLGTQYFGPGTRLTVL.

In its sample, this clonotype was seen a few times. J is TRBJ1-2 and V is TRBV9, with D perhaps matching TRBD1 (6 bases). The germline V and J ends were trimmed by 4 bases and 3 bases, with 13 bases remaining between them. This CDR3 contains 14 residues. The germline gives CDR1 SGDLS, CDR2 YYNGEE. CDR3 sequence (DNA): TGTGCCAGCAGCCTAGATGGGGGCGACTATGGCTACACCTTC. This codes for CASSLDGGDYGYTF.

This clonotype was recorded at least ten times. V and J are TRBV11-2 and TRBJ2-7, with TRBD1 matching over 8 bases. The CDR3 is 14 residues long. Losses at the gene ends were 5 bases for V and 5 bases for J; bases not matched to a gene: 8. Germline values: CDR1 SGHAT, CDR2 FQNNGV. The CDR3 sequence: CASSATGGFDEQYF. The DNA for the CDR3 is TGTGCCAGCAGCGCAACAGGGGGTTTCGACGAGCAGTACTTC. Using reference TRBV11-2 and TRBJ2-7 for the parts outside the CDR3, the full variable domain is EAGVAQSPRYKIIEKRQSVAFWCNPISGHATLYWYQQILGQGPKLLIQFQNNGVVDDSQLPKDRFSAERLKGVDSTLKIQPAKLEDSAVYLCASSATGGFDEQYFGPGTRLTVT.

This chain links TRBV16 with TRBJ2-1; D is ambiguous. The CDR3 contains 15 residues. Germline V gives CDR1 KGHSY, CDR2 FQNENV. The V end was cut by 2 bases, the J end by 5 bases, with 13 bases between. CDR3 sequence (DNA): TGTGCCAGCAGCCAAACCATGTCCCCGGACAATGAGCAGTTCTTC. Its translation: CASSQTMSPDNEQFF. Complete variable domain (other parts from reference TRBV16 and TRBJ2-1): GEEVAQTPKHLVRGEGQKAKLYCAPIKGHSYVFWYQQVLKNEFKFLISFQNENVFDETGMPKERFSAKCLPNSPCSLEIQATKLEDSAVYFCASSQTMSPDNEQFFGPGTRLTVL.

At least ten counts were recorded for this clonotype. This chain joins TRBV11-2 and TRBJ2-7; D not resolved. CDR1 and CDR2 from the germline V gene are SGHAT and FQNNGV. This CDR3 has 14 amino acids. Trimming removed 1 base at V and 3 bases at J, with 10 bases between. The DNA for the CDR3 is TGTGCCAGCAGCTTAGGGTTATTACTCTACGAGCAGTACTTC. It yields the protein CASSLGLLLYEQYF.

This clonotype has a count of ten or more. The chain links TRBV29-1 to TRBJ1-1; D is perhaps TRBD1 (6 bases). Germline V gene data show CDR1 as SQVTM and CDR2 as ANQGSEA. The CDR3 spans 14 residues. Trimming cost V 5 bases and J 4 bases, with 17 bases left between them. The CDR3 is CSVSRSQGITEAFF. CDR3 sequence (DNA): TGCAGCGTTTCCCGCTCCCAGGGGATCACTGAAGCTTTCTTT.

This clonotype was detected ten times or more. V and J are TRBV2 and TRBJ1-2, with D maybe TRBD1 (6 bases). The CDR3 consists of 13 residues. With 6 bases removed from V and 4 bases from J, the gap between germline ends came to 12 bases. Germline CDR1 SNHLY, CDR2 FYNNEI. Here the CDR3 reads CASSPGTFYGYTF. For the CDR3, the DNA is TGTGCCAGCAGCCCCGGGACATTCTATGGCTACACCTTC. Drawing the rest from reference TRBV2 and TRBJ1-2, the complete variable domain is EPEVTQTPSHQVTQMGQEVILRCVPISNHLYFYWYRQILGQKVEFLVSFYNNEISEKSEIFDDQFSVERPDGSNFTLKIRSTKLEDSAMYFCASSPGTFYGYTFGSGTRLTVV.

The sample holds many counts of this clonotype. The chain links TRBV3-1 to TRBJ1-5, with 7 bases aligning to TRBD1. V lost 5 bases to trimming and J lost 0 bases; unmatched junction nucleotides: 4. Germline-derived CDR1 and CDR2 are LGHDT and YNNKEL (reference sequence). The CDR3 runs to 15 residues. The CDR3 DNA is TGTGCCAGCAGCGAGACAGGGATTAGCAATCAGCCCCAGCATTTT. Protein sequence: CASSETGISNQPQHF. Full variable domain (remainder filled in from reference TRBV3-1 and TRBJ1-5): DTAVSQTPKYLVTQMGNDKSIKCEQNLGHDTMYWYKQDSKKFLKIMFSYNNKELIINETVPNRFSPKSPDKAHLNLHINSLELGDSAVYFCASSETGISNQPQHFGDGTRLSIL.

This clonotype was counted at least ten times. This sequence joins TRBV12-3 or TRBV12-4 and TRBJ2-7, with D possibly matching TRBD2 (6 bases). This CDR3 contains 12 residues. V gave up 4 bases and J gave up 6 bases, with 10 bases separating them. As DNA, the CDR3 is TGTGCCAGCAGTTGGGGGGTGAGCGAGCAGTACTTC. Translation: CASSWGVSEQYF.

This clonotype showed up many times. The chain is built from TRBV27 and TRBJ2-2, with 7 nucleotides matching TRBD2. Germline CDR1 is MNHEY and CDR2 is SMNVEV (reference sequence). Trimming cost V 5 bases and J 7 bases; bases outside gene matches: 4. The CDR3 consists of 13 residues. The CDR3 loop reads CASSPWEGGELFF. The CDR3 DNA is TGTGCCAGCAGTCCTTGGGAGGGCGGGGAGCTGTTTTTT.

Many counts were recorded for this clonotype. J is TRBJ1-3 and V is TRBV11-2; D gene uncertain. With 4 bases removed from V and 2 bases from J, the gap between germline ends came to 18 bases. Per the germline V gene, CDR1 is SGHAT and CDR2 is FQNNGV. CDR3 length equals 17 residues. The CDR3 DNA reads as TGTGCCAGCAGCTCCGCCCCAGACAATCGTCCTGGAAACACCATATATTTT. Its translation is CASSSAPDNRPGNTIYF.

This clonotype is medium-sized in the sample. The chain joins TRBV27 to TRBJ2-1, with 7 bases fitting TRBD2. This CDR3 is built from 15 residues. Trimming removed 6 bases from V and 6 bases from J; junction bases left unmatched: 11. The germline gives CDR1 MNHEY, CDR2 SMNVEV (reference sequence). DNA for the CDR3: TGTGCCAGCAGCTTAGGTACTAGCGCGGTCAATGAGCAGTTCTTC. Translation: CASSLGTSAVNEQFF.

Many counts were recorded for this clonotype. Here the CDR3 DNA reads TGTGCCTGGAGGCCACCCGGGGGTTCACCCCTCCACTTT. Translated: CAWRPPGGSPLHF. The chain has TRBV30 and TRBJ1-6; weak D call: TRBD1 (5 bases). Germline loops: CDR1 GTSNPN, CDR2 SVGIG (reference sequence). The CDR3 length is 13 residues. Trimming pared 3 bases from V and 9 bases from J, leaving 12 bases between.

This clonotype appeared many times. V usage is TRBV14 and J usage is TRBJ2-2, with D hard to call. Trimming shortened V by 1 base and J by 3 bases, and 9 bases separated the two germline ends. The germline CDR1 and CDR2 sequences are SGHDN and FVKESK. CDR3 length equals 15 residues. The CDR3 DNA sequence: TGTGCCAGCAGCCAAGCGTACGATTACACCGGGGAGCTGTTTTTT. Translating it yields CASSQAYDYTGELFF. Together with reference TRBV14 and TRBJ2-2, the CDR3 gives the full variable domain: EAGVTQFPSHSVIEKGQTVTLRCDPISGHDNLYWYRRVMGKEIKFLLHFVKESKQDESGMPNNRFLAERTGGTYSTLKVQPAELEDSGVYFCASSQAYDYTGELFFGEGSRLTVL.

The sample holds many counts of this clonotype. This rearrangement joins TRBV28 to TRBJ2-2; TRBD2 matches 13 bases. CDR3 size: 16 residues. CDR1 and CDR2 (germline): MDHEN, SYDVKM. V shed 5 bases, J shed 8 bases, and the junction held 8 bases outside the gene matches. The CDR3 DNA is TGTGCCAGCAGTCAAAAGGGACTAGCGGGATGGGGGGAGCTGTTTTTT. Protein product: CASSQKGLAGWGELFF.

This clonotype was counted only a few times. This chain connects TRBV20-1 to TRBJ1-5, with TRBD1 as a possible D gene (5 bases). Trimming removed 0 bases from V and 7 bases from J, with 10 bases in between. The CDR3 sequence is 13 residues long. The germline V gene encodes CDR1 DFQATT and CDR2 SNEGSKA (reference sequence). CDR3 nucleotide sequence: TGCAGTGCTAGAGATCAGGGTGAACAGCCCCAGCATTTT. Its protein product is CSARDQGEQPQHF.

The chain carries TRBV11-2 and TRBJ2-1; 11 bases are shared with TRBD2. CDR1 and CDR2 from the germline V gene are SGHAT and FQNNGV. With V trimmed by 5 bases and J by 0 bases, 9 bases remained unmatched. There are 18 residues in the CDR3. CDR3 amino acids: CASSPLAGGWSSYNEQFF. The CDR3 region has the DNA TGTGCCAGCAGCCCCCTAGCGGGAGGATGGAGCTCCTACAATGAGCAGTTCTTC.

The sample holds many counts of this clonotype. Here the CDR3 DNA reads TGTGCCAGCAGCGGACTAGCTGATGGTTGGTACAATGAGCAGTTCTTC. It yields the protein CASSGLADGWYNEQFF. The chain joins TRBV7-9 to TRBJ2-1, with 8 bases identical to TRBD2. Germline lookup yields CDR1 SEHNR and CDR2 FQNEAQ (reference sequence). The V segment lost 5 bases and the J segment 4 bases; nucleotides outside the gene matches: 10. This CDR3 is built from 16 residues.